This T cell receptor beta chain emerged from a study of blood T cell repertoires in COVID-19. This clone was counted only a few times. Losses at the gene ends were 4 bases for V and 8 bases for J; bases not matched to a gene: 9. CDR3 length: 15 residues. Germline CDR1 SGHRS, CDR2 YFSETQ. The table came from immunoSEQ multiplex PCR; TCRdb's copy has only in-frame clones and leaves some out. The sample consists of nearly 350,000 clones, 85% to 90% of them appearing once. The origin of this receptor is a woman between 70 and 85 years old with COVID-19, enrolled during active disease. Sequenced: peripheral blood. The gene calls are TRBV5-1 and TRBJ1-4; 9 bases map to TRBD1. The CDR3, as DNA: TGCGCCAGCAGCGCCACAGGGGGCAGCGGGGAAAAACTGTTTTTT. Residues: CASSATGGSGEKLFF.